This T cell receptor (beta chain) was sequenced for a study of blood T cell repertoires in COVID-19. Overall study context: From the United States, Italy and Spain came samples of acute and convalescent COVID-19. In each case, the material was cDNA or gDNA derived from T cells, B-cell-depleted T cells, or PBMCs.

Trimming pared 2 bases from V and 1 base from J, leaving 2 bases between. The CDR3 covers 12 residues. Per germline, CDR1 MDHEN and CDR2 SYDVKM. Authors' methods: Counts of nucleated cells, estimated from reference gene primer amplification, were obtained. Assay: immunoSEQ multiplex PCR; the TCRdb copy retains only in-frame clones and omits some. D and trimming come from the DNA, and the V and J calls and clone size come from that table. The sample contains tens of thousands of clones, about 68% of which appear only once. Sequencing was performed on peripheral blood. This chain uses TRBV28 with TRBJ1-2; no clear D gene. The sequence was collected from a man aged 50 or older with active or convalescent COVID-19. The CDR3 reads CASSLLNYGYTF. CDR3 nucleotides: TGTGCCAGCAGTTTACTTAACTATGGCTACACCTTC.